The rows below give T cell receptor beta chains drawn from one sample of a study of T cell responses to AZD1222 COVID-19 vaccine. Using immunoSEQ multiplex PCR, the repertoire was profiled, and TCRdb retains in-frame clones only, with some absent. The profile shows under 170,000 clones, 75% to 95% of them singletons. The material sequenced was peripheral blood, taken 28 days after the second AZD1222 dose. These TCRs come from an adult who received the AZD1222 COVID-19 vaccine. Both conserved end residues are trimmed from each CDR3.

V gene: TRBV18
J gene: TRBJ1-2
CDR3 protein: ASSPPNSYGYT

V gene: TRBV9
J gene: TRBJ1-2
CDR3 protein: ASSVGLGGGYT

V gene: TRBV12-3/TRBV12-4
J gene: TRBJ1-2
CDR3 protein: ASSIGSSGYT

V gene: TRBV19
J gene: TRBJ2-1
CDR3 protein: ASSHGRGRYGEQF

V gene: TRBV7-9
J gene: TRBJ2-7
CDR3 protein: ASSPRVSGGPGEQY

V gene: TRBV5-1
J gene: TRBJ2-5
CDR3 protein: ASSRDIQETQY

V gene: TRBV11-2
J gene: TRBJ2-1
CDR3 protein: ASSLGLAPRNEQF

V gene: TRBV25-1
J gene: TRBJ1-1
CDR3 protein: ASKESGTEAF

V gene: TRBV11-2
J gene: TRBJ2-1
CDR3 protein: ASSPLAGGLNEQF

V gene: TRBV30
J gene: TRBJ2-5
CDR3 protein: AWSGLAGGREETQY

V gene: TRBV7-6
J gene: TRBJ1-3
CDR3 protein: ASSPRGDSGNTIY

V gene: TRBV5-1
J gene: TRBJ2-7
CDR3 protein: ASSPGTSLYEQY

V gene: TRBV29-1
J gene: TRBJ1-5
CDR3 protein: SVAPAGGNQPQH

V gene: TRBV15
J gene: TRBJ2-1
CDR3 protein: ATSTDGTSGNDEQF

V gene: TRBV28
J gene: TRBJ1-4
CDR3 protein: ASSWDSRFLNEKLF

V gene: TRBV19
J gene: TRBJ1-5
CDR3 protein: ASSIGGGAGRSQH

V gene: TRBV6-2/TRBV6-3
J gene: TRBJ1-2
CDR3 protein: ASSYRATGEEDYGYT

V gene: TRBV7-8
J gene: TRBJ2-2
CDR3 protein: ASSGTRKTGELF

V gene: TRBV5-4
J gene: TRBJ2-1
CDR3 protein: ASRVAGESYNEQF

V gene: TRBV6-4
J gene: TRBJ1-1
CDR3 protein: ASSDSNTEAF

V gene: TRBV5-8
J gene: TRBJ1-5
CDR3 protein: ASSLDRGQGQPQH

V gene: TRBV5-1
J gene: TRBJ2-2
CDR3 protein: ASSLGQGAGTGELF

V gene: TRBV7-9
J gene: TRBJ2-7
CDR3 protein: ASSNPLGDEQY

V gene: TRBV30
J gene: TRBJ2-1
CDR3 protein: AWTVVSDSYNEQF

V gene: TRBV7-9
J gene: TRBJ2-7
CDR3 protein: ASSLAGTKNSYEQY

V gene: TRBV4-2
J gene: TRBJ2-5
CDR3 protein: ASSYTSGGAGSAEGTQY

V gene: TRBV2
J gene: TRBJ1-2
CDR3 protein: ASSFSQGWGYT

V gene: TRBV11-2
J gene: TRBJ2-2
CDR3 protein: AVSSTSGFTGELF

V gene: TRBV19
J gene: TRBJ1-6
CDR3 protein: ASRPGQGSSPLH

V gene: TRBV10-2
J gene: TRBJ2-1
CDR3 protein: ASSGQGGGQEQF

V gene: TRBV18
J gene: TRBJ1-1
CDR3 protein: ASSPPGGLNTEAF